The entry below describes one T cell receptor beta chain. This clonotype was counted many times. There is no known antigen for this receptor. Qualities for individual bases were not recorded, and no much larger clone is one base off. These data are taken from a study of early T cells in non-severe SARS-CoV-2 infection (dated by TCRdb to about 2021). Background on the whole study: TCR sequencing used bulk RNA from unsorted whole blood, so alpha and beta chains could not be paired.

A case-control design nested within a healthcare worker cohort in London, UK, was used, with weekly nasopharyngeal swab PCR tests and blood sampling performed. Between 23 and 31 March 2020, the week of the UK lockdown, healthcare workers were enrolled and then followed up weekly for as long as 16 weeks. Paper-wide results and their limitations: Matching against VDJdb was skewed toward anti-spike CD8 responses, likely underestimated virus-specific expansions, and missed private and CD4 specificities.

Library generation was performed with 5' RACE. These reads were obtained on a NextSeq 500. To correct for sequencing error and PCR bias, the TCR library protocol tagged individual cDNA molecules with unique molecular identifiers. Both TCR alpha and beta chains were sequenced, and tight co-correlation was observed between alpha and beta sequence abundances in each sample. Per the original workflow: V gene, J gene and CDR3 annotation of TCR sequences was performed with Decombinator V4. TCRs were defined as expanded if a significant change between any two time points was detected under a Poisson model with p below 0.0001. TCR abundances were normalised to the total number of TCRs sequenced per sample and were expressed as counts per million. TRAV1-2 paired with TRAJ12, TRAJ20 or TRAJ33 defined MAIT TCRs, while TRAV10 paired with TRAJ18 defined iNKT TCRs. VDJdb, accessed on 1 November 2021, was searched for TCRs annotated for CMV, EBV and SARS-CoV-2, and TCRs annotated for more than one antigen were excluded. TCRdb handled the public reads itself, with Q25 trimming in fastp and clone calling in MiXCR, and kept productive beta chains. Rows are unified per CDR3 protein, each entry keeping the most common DNA and genes. TCRdb's processing, not the authors' own work, is the source of the V and J calls. The sample table holds roughly 120,000 distinct CDR3 sequences, of which just under 15% were seen once. 21% of the sample lies in the top ten.

The CDR3 starts with the cysteine, ends with the phenylalanine, and has 14 residues. Only CDR3 DNA is held: 42 bases, read in frame from base 1. Reading the germline V gene gives CDR1 SNHLY and CDR2 FYNNEI. Trimming removed 5 bases from V and 2 bases from J, leaving 10 bases between the germline ends. This receptor was identified in an adult who was a healthcare worker with PCR-confirmed SARS-CoV-2 infection or an uninfected control (not recorded which). In this chain, TRBV2 is recombined with TRBJ1-5; the D segment could be TRBD1, given 6 matching bases. The sample comprised whole blood. The CDR3 region: CASSTDRGNQPQHF. The bases are TGTGCCAGCAGTACGGACAGAGGCAATCAGCCCCAGCATTTT.